Sequencing of this T cell receptor (beta chain) was carried out in a study of cytomegalovirus exposure and HLA in healthy donors. Per germline, CDR1 SNHLY and CDR2 FYNNEI. The germline V and J ends were trimmed by 6 bases and 5 bases, with 12 bases remaining between them. The length of the CDR3 is 13 residues. This clone was recorded a few times. PCR involved 60 Vbeta and 13 Jbeta primers. Data came from immunoSEQ multiplex PCR; TCRdb stores just in-frame clones and leaves some out. The data show some 190,000 clones, about 9.4% seen once. The source is a young woman in good health and CMV-seropositive. The J gene is TRBJ2-3, the V gene TRBV2; D is possibly TRBD1 (5 bases). The material sequenced was PBMCs. The CDR3: CASSLGPGDTQYF. The CDR3 nucleotides are TGTGCCAGCAGCTTGGGGCCGGGAGATACGCAGTATTTT. The variable domain in full, with the rest retrieved from reference TRBV2 and TRBJ2-3, is EPEVTQTPSHQVTQMGQEVILRCVPISNHLYFYWYRQILGQKVEFLVSFYNNEISEKSEIFDDQFSVERPDGSNFTLKIRSTKLEDSAMYFCASSLGPGDTQYFGPGTRLTVL.